The rows below give T cell receptor beta chains drawn from one sample of a study of response to subunit inactivated influenza vaccine. TCRdb re-derived calls from the RT-PCR reads in MiXCR, one entry per CDR3 protein. Here the sample spans 750,000 to 850,000 distinct CDR3 sequences, under 20% being singletons. The sequenced sample was PBMCs from blood, obtained less than 6 days after vaccination. These receptors came from a man over 45 who received an inactivated influenza vaccine. Both conserved end residues are part of each CDR3. The D gene is left open where the match is weak. Clone size is not always given. Where it is, it says once, few, many or a class for expanded clones.

abundance	d_gene	v_gene	j_gene	CDR3aa	CDR3nt
.	TRBD1	TRBV6-2/TRBV6-3	TRBJ2-1	CASSRDRVFVNNEQFF	TGTGCCAGCAGTCGGGACAGGGTTTTTGTAAACAATGAGCAGTTCTTC
.	.	TRBV24-1	TRBJ1-1	CATRRGGETEAFF	TGTGCCACCAGGAGGGGGGGAGAAACTGAAGCTTTCTTT
.	TRBD1	TRBV28	TRBJ2-6	CASRTGASGANVLTF	TGTGCCAGCAGGACAGGGGCCTCCGGGGCCAACGTCCTGACTTTC
.	.	TRBV5-1	TRBJ1-2	CASSLGGREPYGYTF	TGCGCCAGCAGCTTGGGAGGGCGCGAACCCTATGGCTACACCTTC
few	TRBD2	TRBV4-2	TRBJ2-2	CASSQVAVAGGQNTGELFF	TGTGCCAGCAGCCAAGTGGCGGTAGCGGGAGGCCAGAACACCGGGGAGCTGTTTTTT
.	.	TRBV24-1	TRBJ2-7	CATSTPYRETYEQYF	TGTGCCACCAGCACCCCCTATCGGGAAACCTACGAGCAGTACTTC
.	.	TRBV6-1	TRBJ1-4	CASRRSGSVEKLFF	TGTGCCAGCAGAAGATCCGGGTCGGTTGAAAAACTGTTTTTT
.	TRBD2	TRBV9	TRBJ2-7	CASSPGQGKTSGRVGEQYF	TGTGCCAGCAGCCCTGGACAGGGGAAGACTAGCGGGAGGGTAGGCGAGCAGTACTTC
few	.	TRBV5-6	TRBJ1-1	CASSWLGPMNTEAFF	TGTGCCAGCAGCTGGCTGGGACCGATGAACACTGAAGCTTTCTTT
.	.	TRBV6-5	TRBJ2-2	CASSYDPGYTGELFF	TGTGCCAGCAGTTACGACCCGGGTTACACCGGGGAGCTGTTTTTT
.	.	TRBV30	TRBJ1-2	CAWIPLGGNYGYTF	TGTGCCTGGATCCCCCTGGGCGGAAACTATGGCTACACCTTC
.	.	TRBV10-2	TRBJ2-1	CASRPQGTYNEQFF	TGCGCCAGCAGACCACAGGGAACCTACAATGAGCAGTTCTTC
few	TRBD2	TRBV2	TRBJ2-3	CASTRFGGGSTDTQYF	TGTGCCAGCACGAGGTTCGGGGGGGGTAGCACAGATACGCAGTATTTT
few	.	TRBV20-1	TRBJ2-1	CSAREYDEQFF	TGCAGTGCTAGAGAGTACGATGAGCAGTTCTTC
.	TRBD1	TRBV12-3/TRBV12-4	TRBJ1-6	CASRQGQGGSPLHF	TGTGCCAGCAGACAGGGACAGGGAGGTTCACCCCTCCACTTT
few	.	TRBV4-1	TRBJ2-7	CASSQGVRDGRYEQYF	TGCGCCAGCAGCCAAGGGGTAAGGGACGGACGCTACGAGCAGTACTTC
.	.	TRBV12-3/TRBV12-4	TRBJ1-3	CASVSHGGGGNTIYF	TGTGCCAGCGTCTCTCATGGGGGGGGAGGAAACACCATATATTTT
few	.	TRBV12-3/TRBV12-4	TRBJ2-5	CASRQGISQETQYF	TGTGCCAGCAGACAGGGTATCTCCCAAGAGACCCAGTACTTC
many	.	TRBV20-1	TRBJ1-5	CSAGAGGNQPQHF	TGCAGTGCCGGGGCGGGGGGCAATCAGCCCCAGCATTTT
.	TRBD1	TRBV6-2/TRBV6-3	TRBJ1-1	CASSRADRVIFF	TGTGCCAGCAGTCGAGCGGACAGGGTTATTTTCTTT
.	.	TRBV29-1	TRBJ2-1	CSVSQGRAEQFF	TGCAGCGTTTCACAGGGTAGGGCTGAGCAGTTCTTC
once	TRBD2	TRBV12-3/TRBV12-4	TRBJ2-2	CASSPGGGRTTGELFF	TGTGCCAGCAGTCCCGGGGGGGGACGCACAACCGGGGAGCTGTTTTTT
.	TRBD2	TRBV7-2	TRBJ2-1	CASSLLAGPSYNEQFF	TGTGCCAGCAGCTTATTAGCGGGGCCCTCCTACAATGAGCAGTTCTTC
.	.	TRBV20-1	TRBJ2-3	CSASPGRDTQYF	TGCAGTGCTAGTCCCGGGAGAGATACGCAGTATTTT
.	TRBD1	TRBV12-3/TRBV12-4	TRBJ2-5	CASSRTGAGETQYF	TGTGCCAGCAGCCGCACAGGGGCAGGGGAGACCCAGTACTTC
.	.	TRBV20-1	TRBJ2-4	CSARASAQNIQYF	TGCAGTGCTAGAGCTAGCGCCCAAAACATTCAGTACTTC
few	TRBD2	TRBV20-1	TRBJ2-2	CSARTSGRYTGELFF	TGCAGTGCACGAACTAGCGGGAGGTACACCGGGGAGCTGTTTTTT
few	TRBD1	TRBV4-3	TRBJ2-7	CASSPQATGGREQYF	TGCGCCAGCAGCCCTCAAGCCACAGGGGGCAGAGAGCAGTACTTC
few	TRBD1	TRBV14	TRBJ1-1	CASSLNAGTGGFRAFF	TGTGCCAGCAGCCTCAACGCCGGGACAGGGGGTTTTCGAGCTTTCTTT
.	TRBD1	TRBV12-3/TRBV12-4	TRBJ2-1	CASSPTGGLVQFF	TGTGCCAGCAGTCCAACAGGGGGTTTAGTGCAGTTCTTC
.	.	TRBV20-1	TRBJ2-7	CSARRGGGGTYEQYF	TGCAGTGCTCGACGGGGAGGTGGTGGGACCTACGAGCAGTACTTC
.	.	TRBV11-2	TRBJ2-3	CASSRDYLGTDTQYF	TGTGCCAGCAGCAGAGATTATTTGGGAACAGATACGCAGTATTTT
.	TRBD2	TRBV29-1	TRBJ2-7	CSVRTSGSYEQYF	TGCAGCGTACGAACTAGCGGCTCCTACGAGCAGTACTTC
once	.	TRBV6-1	TRBJ2-2	CASSGQLSTGELFF	TGTGCCAGCAGCGGACAGCTTTCCACCGGGGAGCTGTTTTTT
many	.	TRBV29-1	TRBJ1-1	CSVEGVATEAFF	TGCAGCGTTGAAGGGGTAGCCACTGAAGCTTTCTTT
.	.	TRBV6-4	TRBJ2-7	CASSDSNPSSSYEQYF	TGTGCCAGCAGTGACTCCAATCCCTCGAGCTCCTACGAGCAGTACTTC
few	.	TRBV7-2	TRBJ2-5	CASSLGGTPQETQYF	TGTGCCAGCAGCTTAGGTGGGACTCCCCAAGAGACCCAGTACTTC
.	.	TRBV18	TRBJ2-1	CASSRSRAGYNEQFF	TGTGCCAGCTCAAGATCCCGGGCAGGGTACAATGAGCAGTTCTTC
.	TRBD2	TRBV20-1	TRBJ2-1	CSGTAGTSGRTHNEQFF	TGCAGTGGGACTGCAGGGACTAGCGGGAGGACACACAATGAGCAGTTCTTC
.	.	TRBV7-9	TRBJ2-2	CASSLEGPTTGELFF	TGTGCCAGCAGCTTGGAGGGACCCACCACCGGGGAGCTGTTTTTT
.	.	TRBV20-1	TRBJ2-5	CSARDFAGETQYF	TGCAGTGCTAGAGATTTTGCCGGGGAGACCCAGTACTTC
few	.	TRBV7-9	TRBJ2-7	CASSAVWGTPTDEQYF	TGTGCCAGCAGCGCAGTCTGGGGGACCCCTACGGACGAGCAGTACTTC
.	.	TRBV27	TRBJ1-1	CASSRTWGETEAFF	TGTGCCAGCAGCCGTACATGGGGGGAAACTGAAGCTTTCTTT
few	TRBD1	TRBV7-8	TRBJ2-1	CASSLVPDRVDEQFF	TGTGCCAGCAGCTTAGTCCCGGACAGGGTGGATGAGCAGTTCTTC
.	.	TRBV20-1	TRBJ2-7	CSASDLGNSIDEQYF	TGCAGTGCTAGTGATTTGGGGAACTCAATCGACGAGCAGTACTTC
few	TRBD2	TRBV20-1	TRBJ2-7	CSARGRTSGMNYEQYF	TGCAGTGCTAGAGGTCGGACTAGCGGGATGAACTACGAGCAGTACTTC